This T cell receptor beta chain was identified in a study of blood T cell repertoires in COVID-19. From germline, CDR1 is MNHEY and CDR2 SVGEGT. V was trimmed by 6 bases and J by 6 bases, leaving 17 bases between them. The CDR3 extends over 14 amino acids. Method: immunoSEQ multiplex PCR; TCRdb's copy keeps in-frame clones and lacks some. The top ten hold around 5.1% of the sample, which has over 50,000 clones, 72% seen once. The receptor was isolated from a woman aged 70-85 years with COVID-19, enrolled during active disease. The chain joins TRBV6-2 or TRBV6-3 to TRBJ1-1, with D possibly being TRBD1 (6 bases). The sequenced material came from peripheral blood. CDR3 sequence: CASSEQGGSSEAFF. CDR3 sequence (DNA): TGTGCCAGCAGCGAACAGGGTGGGAGCTCTGAAGCTTTCTTT.